These 22 T cell receptor beta chains originate from one sample sequenced in a study of Ad26.COV2.S vaccination and SARS-CoV-2 variants. Documented treatment: over 15 received Ad26.COV2.S at low or high dose, single or two shots; about 5 received placebo; per-sample allocation not given. Samples were taken on day 63 after the first vaccine or placebo injection. Libraries were prepared by immunoSEQ multiplex PCR; TCRdb keeps only in-frame clonotypes and omits some of them. In the table there are about 370,000 clones, roughly nine tenths of which are singletons. The sequencing used peripheral blood, collected in a trial of Ad26.COV2.S vaccine versus placebo. These receptors were taken from a person aged 18-65 years who received the Ad26.COV2.S COVID-19 vaccine or a placebo.

The V call is TRBV2, the J call TRBJ1-3; D not resolved. The CDR3 loop spans 13 amino acids. V lost 3 bases and J 3 bases, leaving 6 bases between the germline ends. CDR1 and CDR2 from the germline V gene are SNHLY and FYNNEI. CDR3 sequence: CASSEQSGNTIYF. CDR3 sequence (DNA): TGTGCCAGCAGTGAGCAGAGTGGAAACACCATATATTTT.

This chain joins TRBV2 and TRBJ2-7, with D unresolved. Per germline, CDR1 SNHLY and CDR2 FYNNEI. The CDR3 contains 13 residues. V dropped 5 bases and J dropped 4 bases, with 12 bases sitting between them. The CDR3 DNA reads as TGTGCCAGCAGTACCGACCGAGAGTACGAGCAGTACTTC. Its protein product is CASSTDREYEQYF.

This rearrangement joins TRBV7-9 to TRBJ2-7; 11 bases are shared with TRBD1. J lost 4 bases, V lost 5 bases, and 4 bases had no gene match. There are 14 residues in the CDR3. Per the germline V gene, CDR1 is SEHNR and CDR2 is FQNEAQ (reference sequence). CDR3 in amino acids: CASSPGQGAYEQYF. CDR3 sequence (DNA): TGTGCCAGCAGCCCAGGACAGGGGGCATACGAGCAGTACTTC.

The chain carries TRBV3-1 (or the pseudogene TRBV3-2) and TRBJ2-7; 9 bases align to TRBD2. Germline trimming cut 4 bases from V and 2 bases from J; bases unmatched to any gene: 6. This CDR3 comprises 15 residues. Per germline, CDR1 LGHDT and CDR2 YNNKEL (reference sequence). This chain's CDR3 is CASSRGGADTYEQYF. CDR3 coding DNA: TGTGCCAGCAGCCGCGGGGGGGCCGATACCTACGAGCAGTACTTC.

This clone was picked up a small number of times. V gene TRBV12-3 or TRBV12-4 combines with J gene TRBJ2-2, with D possibly being TRBD2 (6 bases). The V end was cut by 5 bases, the J end by 6 bases, with 7 bases between. This CDR3 region has 12 residues. In nucleotides, the CDR3 is TGTGCCAGCAGTCGGGAGTCCGGGGAGCTGTTTTTT. Its translation is CASSRESGELFF.

In this sample, this clone turned up a few times. The rearrangement uses TRBV10-3 and TRBJ2-7; no definite D call. CDR3 size: 14 residues. The germline CDR1 and CDR2 sequences are ENHRY and SYGVKD. V lost 0 bases, J lost 4 bases, and 10 bases lay in between. CDR3 loop: CAISESGGRYEQYF. In DNA form, the CDR3 reads TGTGCCATCAGTGAGTCAGGCGGTAGATACGAGCAGTACTTC.

The chain couples TRBV11-2 to TRBJ1-1; D gene ambiguous. CDR1 and CDR2 from the germline V gene are SGHAT and FQNNGV. V gave up 3 bases and J gave up 0 bases, with 8 bases separating them. CDR3 size: 14 residues. The DNA of the CDR3 is TGTGCCAGCAGCTTTTCGACGGTGAACACTGAAGCTTTCTTT. It encodes CASSFSTVNTEAFF.

V is TRBV5-1 and J is TRBJ2-3; TRBD2 agrees at 12 bases. V lost 3 bases and J lost 2; bases outside the gene matches: 1. CDR1 SGHRS and CDR2 YFSETQ come from the germline V gene. The CDR3 has 15 residues. The CDR3, as DNA: TGCGCCAGCAGCTGGACTAGCGGGGACACAGATACGCAGTATTTT. Translation: CASSWTSGDTDTQYF.

The chain links TRBV7-6 to TRBJ2-3; TRBD2 agrees at 8 bases. The CDR3 contains 15 residues. CDR1 and CDR2 (germline): SGHVS, FNYEAQ. V gave up 5 bases and J gave up 0 bases; unmatched junction bases: 4. CDR3 sequence: CASSLLADSTDTQYF. CDR3 DNA: TGTGCCAGCAGCCTACTAGCGGATAGCACAGATACGCAGTATTTT. The full variable domain, with the rest looked up from reference TRBV7-6 and TRBJ2-3, is GAGVSQSPRYKVTKRGQDVALRCDPISGHVSLYWYRQALGQGPEFLTYFNYEAQQDKSGLPNDRFSAERPEGSISTLTIQRTEQRDSAMYRCASSLLADSTDTQYFGPGTRLTVL.

This rearrangement joins TRBV18 to TRBJ1-1; D perhaps matches TRBD1 (6 bases). Germline assignment: CDR1 KGHSH and CDR2 LQKENI. V was cut by 2 bases and J by 3 bases, with 10 bases left in between. The CDR3 is 14 residues long. CDR3 sequence: CASSPTGSHTEAFF. DNA of the CDR3: TGTGCCAGCTCACCAACAGGGTCCCACACTGAAGCTTTCTTT.

V and J are TRBV29-1 and TRBJ1-2, with unresolved D. The length of the CDR3 is 14 residues. Germline CDR1 is SQVTM and CDR2 is ANQGSEA. The V gene lost 2 bases and the J gene lost 0 bases, with 10 bases spanning the gap. The chain's CDR3 is CSVEPGTANYGYTF. CDR3 coding DNA: TGCAGCGTTGAACCGGGCACAGCTAACTATGGCTACACCTTC.

This chain uses TRBV2 with TRBJ1-4; D remains ambiguous. Germline assignment: CDR1 SNHLY and CDR2 FYNNEI. V lost 6 bases, J lost 8 bases, and 19 bases lay in between. There are 15 residues in the CDR3. CDR3 loop: CASSGQTQPGEKLFF. The CDR3 DNA reads TGTGCCAGCAGCGGGCAGACTCAACCGGGGGAAAAACTGTTTTTT.

V gene TRBV28 combines with J gene TRBJ1-3; D is possibly TRBD1 (5 bases). Germline V gives CDR1 MDHEN, CDR2 SYDVKM. CDR3 length: 16 amino acids. The ends were cut back, 4 bases at V and 0 bases at J, with 13 bases in the middle. The chain's CDR3 is CASSSPGRYSGNTIYF. The CDR3 nucleotides are TGTGCCAGCAGTTCTCCGGGGCGGTACTCTGGAAACACCATATATTTT.

There are a few counts of this clone. V gene TRBV18 combines with J gene TRBJ2-7, with D unresolved. Germline lookup yields CDR1 KGHSH and CDR2 LQKENI. Trimming cost V 2 bases and J 5 bases, with 7 bases left between them. CDR3 size: 12 residues. The CDR3 region is CASSPGKDEQYF. For the CDR3, the DNA is TGTGCCAGCTCACCAGGGAAGGACGAGCAGTACTTC.

This chain uses TRBV4-1 with TRBJ2-1, with 12 bases matching TRBD2. J gave up 7 bases and V 6 bases, and 1 base lay outside the gene matches. The germline V gene has CDR1 MGHRA and CDR2 YSYEKL. The CDR3 length is 13 residues. Here the CDR3 DNA reads TGCGCCAGCAGAACTAGCGGGGGGAATGAGCAGTTCTTC. Protein: CASRTSGGNEQFF.

The genes are TRBV18 and TRBJ1-1; 8 bases match TRBD1. The CDR3 runs 16 residues. Trimming removed 1 base from V and 0 bases from J; junction bases left unmatched: 4. CDR1 is KGHSH, CDR2 LQKENI, per germline. The CDR3 region has the DNA TGTGCCAGCTCACCACGGACAGGGAAGATGAACACTGAAGCTTTCTTT. Encoded protein: CASSPRTGKMNTEAFF.

The chain couples TRBV5-8 to TRBJ2-5, with TRBD2 as a possible D gene (6 bases). V was pared by 1 base and J by 2 bases, with 21 bases between. The V gene's germline CDR1 is SGHTS and CDR2 YDEGEE. The CDR3 is made up of 18 amino acids. The CDR3 region has the DNA TGTGCCAGCAGCTTGTTTGCGAGGGGAGGAGTAGTTCAAGAGACCCAGTACTTC. Encoded protein: CASSLFARGGVVQETQYF.

This clone turned up a few times. The sample has other DNA sequences that encode this CDR3 too. The chain is built from TRBV18 and TRBJ2-3; 9 nucleotides align to TRBD2. This CDR3 has 16 residues. V shed 3 bases and J 3 bases; nucleotides not matched to a gene: 7. Germline CDR1 KGHSH, CDR2 LQKENI. The CDR3 DNA reads TGTGCCAGCTCACCGTTTGCGGGGGGGCAAACAGATACGCAGTATTTT. Its translation: CASSPFAGGQTDTQYF.

The CDR3 here is CATRRGGVNTEAFF. The DNA for the CDR3 is TGTGCCACTCGGAGGGGGGGTGTGAACACTGAAGCTTTCTTT. The genes are TRBV13 and TRBJ1-1; D is possibly TRBD1 (6 bases). CDR1 is PRHDT, CDR2 FYEKMQ, per germline (reference sequence). This CDR3 contains 14 residues. The V gene lost 10 bases and the J gene lost 0 bases, with 15 bases spanning the gap. The variable domain in full, completed from reference TRBV13 and TRBJ1-1, reads AAGVIQSPRHLIKEKRETATLKCYPIPRHDTVYWYQQGPGQDPQFLISFYEKMQSDKGSIPDRFSAQQFSDYHSELNMSSLELGDSALYFCATRRGGVNTEAFFGQGTRLTVV.

The CDR3 protein is CATSREWGGSSTEAFF. For the CDR3, the DNA is TGTGCCACCAGCAGAGAGTGGGGGGGATCTAGCACTGAAGCTTTCTTT. This sequence joins TRBV15 and TRBJ1-1, with D perhaps matching TRBD1 (5 bases). The germline gives CDR1 LNHNV, CDR2 YYDKDF (reference sequence). This CDR3 contains 16 residues. V lost 0 bases to trimming and J lost 4 bases, with 15 bases between them.

This chain uses TRBV10-1 with TRBJ1-1; D unclear. V was clipped by 0 bases and J by 4 bases, with 9 bases between them. CDR1 is WNHNN and CDR2 is SYGVQD in the germline V gene (reference sequence). This CDR3 contains 14 residues. The CDR3 DNA reads as TGCGCCAGCAGTGAGTCGATGGGTTTCACTGAAGCTTTCTTT. It codes for CASSESMGFTEAFF.

The gene calls are TRBV10-1 and TRBJ1-1, with D unresolved. Germline CDR1 and CDR2: WNHNN and SYGVQD (reference sequence). V was cut by 6 bases and J by 0 bases, with 11 bases left in between. This CDR3 spans 14 amino acids. The CDR3 DNA is TGCGCCAGCAGCTCGGGTGAGATGAACACTGAAGCTTTCTTT. Protein: CASSSGEMNTEAFF.